These 10 T cell receptor beta chains were all obtained from the same sample, sequenced in a study of immune cell composition in non-small cell lung cancer. The method was immunoSEQ multiplex PCR; TCRdb's version includes in-frame clones alone and lacks a portion of them. The sample holds thousands of clones, about four fifths seen once. Material: lung tumor tissue. These receptors all come from a human donor with non-small cell lung cancer.

The genes are TRBV28 and TRBJ1-4; TRBD1 matches at 7 bases. The CDR3 sequence is 15 residues long. V lost 6 bases, J lost 6 bases, and 10 bases stayed unmatched. Looked up from germline, CDR1 is MDHEN and CDR2 is SYDVKM. This CDR3 is CASSCDRAEDEKLFF. CDR3 DNA: TGTGCCAGCAGCTGTGACAGGGCCGAGGATGAAAAACTGTTTTTT.

The rearrangement uses TRBV7-2 and TRBJ1-4, with 7 bases identical to TRBD1. V was clipped by 3 bases and J by 0 bases; unmatched bases: 1. This CDR3 is 15 amino acids long. Per germline, CDR1 SGHTA and CDR2 FQGNSA. The CDR3 loop is CASSLTGPTNEKLFF. As DNA, the CDR3 is TGTGCCAGCAGCTTGACAGGGCCAACTAATGAAAAACTGTTTTTT.

This clone appeared a few times. The rearrangement links TRBV29-1 to TRBJ2-1; 7 nucleotides line up with TRBD1. CDR1 SQVTM and CDR2 ANQGSEA come from the germline V gene. V was pared by 6 bases and J by 4 bases, with 12 bases of the junction left unmatched. CDR3 size: 15 residues. The CDR3 is CSVSSGTVHYNEQFF. CDR3 in DNA: TGCAGCGTATCCAGTGGGACAGTACATTACAATGAGCAGTTCTTC.

The V and J genes are TRBV28 and TRBJ1-5, with D perhaps TRBD1 (5 bases). The germline CDR1 and CDR2 sequences are MDHEN and SYDVKM. Trimming took 6 bases from V and 7 from J, leaving 10 bases between them. This CDR3 comprises 12 residues. This CDR3 is CASSLRAQPQHF. For the CDR3, the DNA is TGTGCCAGCAGCCTCAGGGCCCAGCCCCAGCATTTT.

The chain is built from TRBV7-6 and TRBJ2-7; tentatively, D is TRBD1 (7 bases). V was trimmed by 1 base and J by 6 bases, leaving 13 bases between them. From germline, CDR1 is SGHVS and CDR2 FNYEAQ. This CDR3 has 14 amino acids. Here the CDR3 reads CASSLVRQGGEQYF. CDR3 DNA: TGTGCCAGCAGCTTAGTGCGGCAGGGGGGCGAGCAGTACTTC.

J is TRBJ2-3 and V is TRBV5-1; D call uncertain. Germline values: CDR1 SGHRS, CDR2 YFSETQ. The CDR3 loop spans 16 amino acids. Trimming took off 0 bases at V and 0 bases at J, with 11 bases between the two ends. CDR3 in amino acids: CASSLGIGVSTDTQYF. The CDR3 coding sequence is TGCGCCAGCAGCTTGGGGATAGGAGTTAGCACAGATACGCAGTATTTT. Supplemented by reference TRBV5-1 and TRBJ2-3, the full variable domain reads KAGVTQTPRYLIKTRGQQVTLSCSPISGHRSVSWYQQTPGQGLQFLFEYFSETQRNKGNFPGRFSGRQFSNSRSEMNVSTLELGDSALYLCASSLGIGVSTDTQYFGPGTRLTVL.

This clone was observed a few times. This chain links TRBV19 with TRBJ1-1, with D possibly matching TRBD1 (5 bases). Trimming cost V 9 bases and J 1 base, with 6 bases left between them. Germline V CDR1 and CDR2: LNHDA, SQIVND (reference sequence). The CDR3 is made up of 11 amino acids. The CDR3 DNA follows: TGTGCCAGCGGACAGAACACTGAAGCTTTCTTT. Its translation: CASGQNTEAFF.

The chain carries TRBV11-3 and TRBJ1-3, with D possibly being TRBD1 (5 bases). The germline V gene has CDR1 SGHNT and CDR2 YENEEA. The V end lost 7 bases, the J end lost 9 bases, and 22 bases lay between the germline ends. This CDR3 has 15 amino acids. The DNA for the CDR3 is TGTGCCAGCACGGATCGCAGGGCTTTTTTTCGCACCATATATTTT. Its protein is CASTDRRAFFRTIYF.

This chain connects TRBV27 to TRBJ2-5; TRBD2 matches at 12 bases. The V and J ends lost 4 bases and 5 bases, in that order; junction bases with no gene match: 11. Germline-derived CDR1 and CDR2 are MNHEY and SMNVEV (reference sequence). The CDR3 is made up of 17 amino acids. CDR3 DNA: TGTGCCAGCAGTTCCGATTCACTAGCGGGAGGAGGGGAGACCCAGTACTTC. Translated: CASSSDSLAGGGETQYF.

The chain uses TRBV5-1 and TRBJ2-7; 8 nucleotides agree with TRBD1. This CDR3 comprises 16 residues. The germline gives CDR1 SGHRS, CDR2 YFSETQ. V shed 0 bases, J shed 4 bases, and the junction held 9 bases outside the gene matches. The DNA for the CDR3 is TGCGCCAGCAGCTTGGGACCCCGACAGGGGAAGTACGAGCAGTACTTC. Its translation: CASSLGPRQGKYEQYF.